This T cell receptor (beta chain) was obtained from a study of spatial heterogeneity in lung cancer. To note about this clonotype: What it binds is not known. Since a much larger clone is just one base distant, this may be a read error.

Germline assignment: CDR1 DFQATT and CDR2 SNEGSKA (reference sequence). The CDR3 runs 14 residues. V was shortened by 5 bases and J by 3 bases, with 16 bases between the two germline ends. TCRdb reprocessed the 5' RACE reads with MiXCR, giving one entry per CDR3 protein. The repertoire holds 9,000 to 9,500 distinct CDR3 sequences, with around 6.3% as singletons. Time point meaning: sample taken at primary tumor resection. Samples were donated by 72 untreated early-stage non-small cell lung cancer patients. Sequencing was performed on whole RNA extracted from tumor and nontumor lung tissue, or from frozen PBMC, and the material was left unsorted. General observations from the study: Tallies of expanded TCRs, which were sorted into ubiquitous and regional groups, correlated with counts of ubiquitous and regional nonsynonymous mutations, respectively. Intratumoral expanded alpha and beta TCR counts were found to track tumor mutation counts.

The rearrangement joins TRBV20-1 to TRBJ1-1, with a tentative D call TRBD1 (5 bases). The source material was lung tumor tissue, sampled at surgery. The TCR originated in a male donor with early-stage non-small cell lung cancer. In DNA form, the CDR3 reads TGCAGTGCTCCGGCGGGGGGAATGGACACTGAAGCTTTCTTT. Protein: CSAPAGGMDTEAFF.